This is a list of T cell receptor beta chains from one sample in a study of cytomegalovirus exposure and HLA in healthy donors. Profiling relied on immunoSEQ multiplex PCR, and the TCRdb table lists in-frame clones only, not all of them. Of about 110,000 clones detected, roughly 88% appear once; the ten largest clones hold 3%. The sample taken for sequencing was PBMCs. All receptors derive from a young woman in good health and CMV-seronegative. The CDR3 runs from the conserved cysteine through the conserved F or W. The order of the fields is D gene, J gene, clone size, CDR3 length, V gene, CDR3 protein, CDR3 DNA. A D gene is named only where the DNA matches it firmly. A clone size is listed for some rows: how often the clone was seen (once, few, many), or a class if it is expanded.

D: -
J: TRBJ2-2
size: -
length: 15
V: TRBV13
CDR3: CASSDRQGNTGELFF
DNA: TGTGCCAGCAGCGACAGGCAGGGTAACACCGGGGAGCTGTTTTTT

D: TRBD1
J: TRBJ1-6
size: -
length: 15
V: TRBV28
CDR3: CASSLKGQDNSPLHF
DNA: TGTGCCAGCAGTTTAAAGGGACAGGATAATTCACCCCTCCACTTT

D: -
J: TRBJ2-1
size: -
length: 17
V: TRBV29-1
CDR3: CSVEISGGPISNNEQFF
DNA: TGCAGCGTTGAAATCTCAGGGGGGCCAATATCAAACAATGAGCAGTTCTTC

D: TRBD1
J: TRBJ1-5
size: -
length: 15
V: TRBV5-8
CDR3: CASQKGALNNQPQHF
DNA: TGTGCCAGCCAAAAGGGGGCTTTGAACAATCAGCCCCAGCATTTT

D: TRBD1
J: TRBJ2-5
size: -
length: 13
V: TRBV2
CDR3: CASSSTQGGTQYF
DNA: TGTGCCAGCAGCTCCACACAGGGGGGGACCCAGTACTTC

D: -
J: TRBJ1-5
size: -
length: 12
V: TRBV7-8
CDR3: CASGQDNQPQHF
DNA: TGTGCCAGCGGGCAGGACAATCAGCCCCAGCATTTT

D: -
J: TRBJ1-5
size: -
length: 16
V: TRBV2
CDR3: CASSEALAQAKSAQHF
DNA: TGTGCCAGCAGTGAAGCGCTGGCACAGGCGAAATCGGCCCAGCATTTT

D: TRBD2
J: TRBJ2-5
size: -
length: 12
V: TRBV6-1
CDR3: CAAGLAGGTQYF
DNA: TGTGCCGCCGGACTAGCGGGCGGGACCCAGTACTTC

D: -
J: TRBJ2-2
size: -
length: 15
V: TRBV28
CDR3: CASSPELVLTGELFF
DNA: TGTGCCAGCAGTCCAGAGCTAGTTCTCACCGGGGAGCTGTTTTTT

D: TRBD1
J: TRBJ2-7
size: once
length: 15
V: TRBV27
CDR3: CASRARTGSYYEQYF
DNA: TGTGCCAGCAGAGCAAGGACAGGGAGCTACTACGAGCAGTACTTC

D: -
J: TRBJ1-2
size: -
length: 15
V: TRBV7-2
CDR3: CASSPGGTSNYGYTF
DNA: TGTGCCAGCAGCCCGGGGGGGACGTCTAACTATGGCTACACCTTC

D: -
J: TRBJ2-7
size: -
length: 14
V: TRBV5-4
CDR3: CASSPAPGVLEQYF
DNA: TGTGCCAGCAGCCCCGCCCCCGGGGTTTTAGAGCAGTACTTC

D: TRBD1
J: TRBJ1-6
size: -
length: 14
V: TRBV15
CDR3: CATSTTGWGSPLHF
DNA: TGTGCCACCAGCACGACAGGGTGGGGCTCACCCCTCCACTTT

D: TRBD2
J: TRBJ2-3
size: -
length: 17
V: TRBV7-2
CDR3: CASSRGLAGTSTDTQYF
DNA: TGTGCCAGCAGCCGAGGACTAGCGGGGACCAGCACAGATACGCAGTATTTT

D: -
J: TRBJ2-7
size: -
length: 15
V: TRBV13
CDR3: CASSTSGSRPYEQYF
DNA: TGTGCCAGCAGCACCTCCGGGTCACGACCCTACGAGCAGTACTTC

D: -
J: TRBJ1-1
size: -
length: 13
V: TRBV19
CDR3: CASSMGRNTEAFF
DNA: TGTGCCAGTAGTATGGGCAGGAACACTGAAGCTTTCTTT

D: TRBD2
J: TRBJ2-2
size: -
length: 20
V: TRBV15
CDR3: CATSRGLAGDPEEKPGELFF
DNA: TGTGCCACCAGCAGAGGACTAGCGGGGGACCCCGAAGAGAAACCCGGGGAGCTGTTTTTT

D: -
J: TRBJ1-1
size: -
length: 14
V: TRBV18
CDR3: CASSPPEVNTEAFF
DNA: TGTGCCAGCTCACCACCCGAGGTGAACACTGAAGCTTTCTTT

D: -
J: TRBJ1-1
size: -
length: 13
V: TRBV27
CDR3: CASMGRVETEAFF
DNA: TGTGCCAGCATGGGCAGGGTAGAAACTGAAGCTTTCTTT

D: TRBD2
J: TRBJ2-2
size: -
length: 15
V: TRBV5-1
CDR3: CASSSERGDTGELFF
DNA: TGCGCCAGCAGCTCGGAGCGGGGGGACACCGGGGAGCTGTTTTTT

D: -
J: TRBJ1-5
size: few
length: 18
V: TRBV28
CDR3: CASNALGWGGRNNQPQHF
DNA: TGTGCCAGCAACGCCCTGGGGTGGGGAGGGAGAAACAATCAGCCCCAGCATTTT

D: TRBD1
J: TRBJ1-5
size: few
length: 14
V: TRBV6-5
CDR3: CASSRGTVNQPQHF
DNA: TGTGCCAGCAGTCGCGGGACAGTCAATCAGCCCCAGCATTTT

D: TRBD1
J: TRBJ1-1
size: -
length: 15
V: TRBV29-1
CDR3: CSVVGDSTMNTEAFF
DNA: TGCAGCGTTGTGGGGGACAGCACCATGAACACTGAAGCTTTCTTT

D: -
J: TRBJ1-3
size: -
length: 16
V: TRBV11-2
CDR3: CASSSSGSVSGNTIYF
DNA: TGTGCCAGCAGCTCCTCGGGATCGGTATCAGGAAACACCATATATTTT

D: TRBD1
J: TRBJ2-3
size: -
length: 14
V: TRBV29-1
CDR3: CSGTGVASTDTQYF
DNA: TGCAGCGGGACAGGGGTCGCTAGCACAGATACGCAGTATTTT

D: -
J: TRBJ2-2
size: -
length: 15
V: TRBV12-5
CDR3: CASGPGLMNTGELFF
DNA: TGTGCTAGTGGTCCAGGACTCATGAACACCGGGGAGCTGTTTTTT

D: TRBD2
J: TRBJ2-1
size: -
length: 14
V: TRBV18
CDR3: CASSPSGGAGEQFF
DNA: TGTGCCAGCTCACCTAGCGGGGGGGCAGGGGAGCAGTTCTTC

D: -
J: TRBJ1-2
size: few
length: 16
V: TRBV2
CDR3: CASSEALLTDLYGYTF
DNA: TGTGCCAGCAGTGAAGCGCTTCTGACAGACCTCTATGGCTACACCTTC

D: -
J: TRBJ1-4
size: -
length: 12
V: TRBV10-1
CDR3: CASSSGNEKLFF
DNA: TGCGCCAGCAGCTCAGGGAATGAAAAACTGTTTTTT

D: -
J: TRBJ2-5
size: -
length: 16
V: TRBV19
CDR3: CASSTSLSRVGETQYF
DNA: TGTGCCAGTAGTACATCTCTGTCCCGGGTTGGGGAGACCCAGTACTTC

D: -
J: TRBJ1-1
size: -
length: 13
V: TRBV11-2
CDR3: CASSLGLHTEAFF
DNA: TGTGCCAGCAGCTTAGGACTGCACACTGAAGCTTTCTTT

D: -
J: TRBJ1-6
size: once
length: 14
V: TRBV7-6
CDR3: CASSFEQYNSPLHF
DNA: TGTGCCAGCAGCTTTGAACAGTATAATTCACCCCTCCACTTT

D: TRBD2
J: TRBJ2-3
size: -
length: 15
V: TRBV6-6
CDR3: CASRTSGGASDTQYF
DNA: TGTGCCAGCAGGACTAGCGGGGGGGCCTCAGATACGCAGTATTTT

D: TRBD1
J: TRBJ2-7
size: -
length: 14
V: TRBV13
CDR3: CASMGRGQTYEQYF
DNA: TGTGCCAGCATGGGACGGGGACAGACCTACGAGCAGTACTTC

D: -
J: TRBJ1-4
size: -
length: 14
V: TRBV15
CDR3: CATSTKDPGEKLFF
DNA: TGTGCCACCAGCACCAAGGACCCGGGGGAAAAACTGTTTTTT

D: -
J: TRBJ1-5
size: -
length: 14
V: TRBV27
CDR3: CASSLVGADQPQHF
DNA: TGTGCCAGCAGTTTAGTGGGGGCTGATCAGCCCCAGCATTTT

D: -
J: TRBJ1-5
size: -
length: 14
V: TRBV25-1
CDR3: CASSDGQINQPQHF
DNA: TGTGCCAGCAGTGACGGACAGATTAATCAGCCCCAGCATTTT

D: -
J: TRBJ2-7
size: once
length: 15
V: TRBV19
CDR3: CASSIVVGQAYEQYF
DNA: TGTGCCAGTAGTATTGTAGTTGGGCAGGCCTACGAGCAGTACTTC

D: -
J: TRBJ1-2
size: -
length: 15
V: TRBV19
CDR3: CASSIATVPFYGYTF
DNA: TGTGCCAGTAGTATCGCAACAGTCCCCTTCTATGGCTACACCTTC

D: TRBD1
J: TRBJ2-3
size: few
length: 16
V: TRBV25-1
CDR3: CASSKTGQVITDTQYF
DNA: TGTGCCAGCAGTAAGACTGGACAGGTGATCACAGATACGCAGTATTTT

D: TRBD1
J: TRBJ2-1
size: -
length: 15
V: TRBV2
CDR3: CAILLRDRVYNEQFF
DNA: TGTGCCATCCTACTCCGGGACAGAGTATACAATGAGCAGTTCTTC

D: -
J: TRBJ2-7
size: -
length: 15
V: TRBV6-5
CDR3: CASSYSSLTHYEQYF
DNA: TGTGCCAGCAGTTACTCGTCTCTAACTCACTACGAGCAGTACTTC

D: -
J: TRBJ1-2
size: -
length: 13
V: TRBV11-2
CDR3: CASSLQGGYGYTF
DNA: TGTGCCAGCAGCCTCCAGGGCGGCTATGGCTACACCTTC

D: -
J: TRBJ2-3
size: -
length: 13
V: TRBV27
CDR3: CASSSPSTDTQYF
DNA: TGTGCCAGCAGTTCCCCTAGCACAGATACGCAGTATTTT

D: -
J: TRBJ1-4
size: -
length: 16
V: TRBV5-1
CDR3: CASSLITGRTNEKLFF
DNA: TGCGCCAGCAGCTTAATAACAGGTCGAACTAATGAAAAACTGTTTTTT

D: -
J: TRBJ1-1
size: -
length: 10
V: TRBV7-9
CDR3: CASSTHEAFF
DNA: TGTGCCAGCAGCACTCATGAAGCTTTCTTT

D: TRBD1
J: TRBJ1-5
size: -
length: 15
V: TRBV27
CDR3: CASSFGQGGNQPQHF
DNA: TGTGCCAGCAGTTTTGGACAGGGAGGCAATCAGCCCCAGCATTTT